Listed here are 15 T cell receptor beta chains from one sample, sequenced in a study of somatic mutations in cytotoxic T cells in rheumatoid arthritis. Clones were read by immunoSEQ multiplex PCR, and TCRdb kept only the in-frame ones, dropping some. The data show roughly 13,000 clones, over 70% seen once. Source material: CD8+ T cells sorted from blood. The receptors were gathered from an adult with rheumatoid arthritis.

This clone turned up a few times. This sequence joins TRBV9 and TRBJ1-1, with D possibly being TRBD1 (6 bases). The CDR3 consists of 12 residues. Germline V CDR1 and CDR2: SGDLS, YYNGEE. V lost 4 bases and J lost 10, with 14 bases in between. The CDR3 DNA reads TGTGCCAGCAGCTCATTGGACAGAGCAGCTTTCTTT. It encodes CASSSLDRAAFF.

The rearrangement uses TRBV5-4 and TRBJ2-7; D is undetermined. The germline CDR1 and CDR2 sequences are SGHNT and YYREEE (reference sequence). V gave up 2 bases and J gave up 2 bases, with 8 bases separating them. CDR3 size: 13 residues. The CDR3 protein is CASSFDTTYEQYF. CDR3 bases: TGTGCCAGCAGCTTTGACACAACCTACGAGCAGTACTTC. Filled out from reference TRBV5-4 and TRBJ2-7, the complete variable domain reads ETGVTQSPTHLIKTRGQQVTLRCSSQSGHNTVSWYQQALGQGPQFIFQYYREEENGRGNFPPRFSGLQFPNYSSELNVNALELDDSALYLCASSFDTTYEQYFGPGTRLTVT.

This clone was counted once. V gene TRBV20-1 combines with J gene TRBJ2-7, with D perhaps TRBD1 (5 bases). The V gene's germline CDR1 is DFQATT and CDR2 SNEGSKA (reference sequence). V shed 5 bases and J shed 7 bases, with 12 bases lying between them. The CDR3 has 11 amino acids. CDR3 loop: CSAEQGREQYF. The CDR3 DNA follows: TGCAGTGCTGAGCAGGGTAGAGAGCAGTACTTC.

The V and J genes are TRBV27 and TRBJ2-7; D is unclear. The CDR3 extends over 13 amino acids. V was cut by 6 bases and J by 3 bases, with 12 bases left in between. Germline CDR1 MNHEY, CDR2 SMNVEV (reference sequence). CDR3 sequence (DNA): TGTGCCAGCAGCCCGGCCAGATTCTACGAGCAGTACTTC. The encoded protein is CASSPARFYEQYF.

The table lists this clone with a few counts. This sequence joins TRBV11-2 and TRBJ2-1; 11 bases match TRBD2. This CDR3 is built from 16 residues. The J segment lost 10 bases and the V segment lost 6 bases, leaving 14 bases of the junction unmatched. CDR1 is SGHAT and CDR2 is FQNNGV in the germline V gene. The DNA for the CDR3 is TGTGCCAGCAGTCCTCACGATAGCGGGAGGGCCGGAGAGCAGTTCTTC. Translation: CASSPHDSGRAGEQFF.

DNA of the CDR3: TGTGCCAGCAGCTTGAGGGGCTACCAAGAGACCCAGTACTTC. It codes for CASSLRGYQETQYF. The chain carries TRBV5-4 and TRBJ2-5, with D tentatively TRBD1 (5 bases). Trimming took 1 base from V and 0 from J, leaving 7 bases between them. The V gene's germline CDR1 is SGHNT and CDR2 YYREEE (reference sequence). The CDR3 extends over 14 amino acids.

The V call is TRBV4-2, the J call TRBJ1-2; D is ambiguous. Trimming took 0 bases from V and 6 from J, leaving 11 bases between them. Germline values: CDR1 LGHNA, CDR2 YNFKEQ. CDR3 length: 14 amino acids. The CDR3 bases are TGTGCCAGCAGCCAAGAGAACGAGGTGGATGGCTACACCTTC. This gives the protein CASSQENEVDGYTF.

This CDR3 is CASSHRDRAWEQYF. The CDR3 nucleotides read TGTGCCAGCAGCCACCGGGACAGGGCATGGGAGCAGTACTTC. The chain combines TRBV11-3 with TRBJ2-7; 9 nucleotides agree with TRBD1. The CDR3 sequence is 14 residues long. V gave up 5 bases and J gave up 7 bases; unmatched junction bases: 9. Per germline, CDR1 SGHNT and CDR2 YENEEA.

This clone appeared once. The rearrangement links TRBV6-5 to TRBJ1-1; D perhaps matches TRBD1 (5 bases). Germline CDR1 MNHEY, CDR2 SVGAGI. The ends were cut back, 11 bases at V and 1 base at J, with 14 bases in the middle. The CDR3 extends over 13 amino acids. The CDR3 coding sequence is TGTGCCGGGGACGGGAGGGGGAACACTGAAGCTTTCTTT. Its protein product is CAGDGRGNTEAFF.

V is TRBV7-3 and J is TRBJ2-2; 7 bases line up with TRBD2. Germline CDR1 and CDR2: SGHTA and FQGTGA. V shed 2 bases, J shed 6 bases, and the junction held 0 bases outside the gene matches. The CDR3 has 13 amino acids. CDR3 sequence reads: CASSLGGAGELFF. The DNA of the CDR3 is TGTGCCAGCAGCTTAGGGGGGGCCGGGGAGCTGTTTTTT.

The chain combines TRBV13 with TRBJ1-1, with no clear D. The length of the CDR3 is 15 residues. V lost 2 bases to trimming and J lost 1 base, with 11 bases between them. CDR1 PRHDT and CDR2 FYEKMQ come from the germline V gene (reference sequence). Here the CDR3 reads CASSLSPSRNTEAFF. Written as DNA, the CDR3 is TGTGCCAGCAGCTTATCCCCCAGCAGGAACACTGAAGCTTTCTTT.

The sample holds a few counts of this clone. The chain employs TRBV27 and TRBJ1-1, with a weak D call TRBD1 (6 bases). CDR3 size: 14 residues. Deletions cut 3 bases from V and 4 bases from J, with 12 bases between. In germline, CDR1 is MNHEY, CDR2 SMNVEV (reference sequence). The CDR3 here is CASSFTGTGTEAFF. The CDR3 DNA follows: TGTGCCAGCAGTTTCACAGGGACGGGCACTGAAGCTTTCTTT.

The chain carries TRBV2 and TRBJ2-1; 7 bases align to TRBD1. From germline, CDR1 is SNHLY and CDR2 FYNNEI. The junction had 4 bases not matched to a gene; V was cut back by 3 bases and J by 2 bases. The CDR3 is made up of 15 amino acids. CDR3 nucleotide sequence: TGTGCCAGCAGTGACCTCGGACAGGCCTACAATGAGCAGTTCTTC. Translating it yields CASSDLGQAYNEQFF.

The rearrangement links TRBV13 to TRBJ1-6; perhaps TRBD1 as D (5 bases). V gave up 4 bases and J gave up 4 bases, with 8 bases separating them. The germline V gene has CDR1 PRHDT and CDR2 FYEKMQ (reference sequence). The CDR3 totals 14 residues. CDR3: CASSSGRYNSPLHF. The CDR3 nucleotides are TGTGCCAGCAGCTCGGGACGGTATAATTCACCCCTCCACTTT. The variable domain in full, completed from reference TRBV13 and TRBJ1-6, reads AAGVIQSPRHLIKEKRETATLKCYPIPRHDTVYWYQQGPGQDPQFLISFYEKMQSDKGSIPDRFSAQQFSDYHSELNMSSLELGDSALYFCASSSGRYNSPLHFGNGTRLTVT.

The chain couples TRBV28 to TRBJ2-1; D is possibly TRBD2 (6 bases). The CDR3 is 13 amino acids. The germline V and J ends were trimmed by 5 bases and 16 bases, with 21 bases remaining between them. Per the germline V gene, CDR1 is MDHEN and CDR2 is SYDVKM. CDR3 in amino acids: CASSVADWGEGFF. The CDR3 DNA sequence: TGTGCCAGCAGTGTAGCGGATTGGGGGGAAGGATTCTTC.